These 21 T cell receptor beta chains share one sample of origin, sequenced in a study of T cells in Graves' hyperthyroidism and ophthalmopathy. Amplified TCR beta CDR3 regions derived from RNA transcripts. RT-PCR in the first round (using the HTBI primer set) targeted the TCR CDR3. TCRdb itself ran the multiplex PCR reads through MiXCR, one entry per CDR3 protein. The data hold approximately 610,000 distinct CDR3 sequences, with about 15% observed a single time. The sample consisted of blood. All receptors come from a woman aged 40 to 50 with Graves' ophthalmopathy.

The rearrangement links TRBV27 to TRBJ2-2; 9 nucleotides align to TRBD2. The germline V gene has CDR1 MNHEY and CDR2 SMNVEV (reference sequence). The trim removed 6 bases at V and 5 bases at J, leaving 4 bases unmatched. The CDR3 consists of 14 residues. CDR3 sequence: CASSISGSTGELFF. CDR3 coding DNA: TGTGCCAGCAGCATTAGCGGGAGTACCGGGGAGCTGTTTTTT.

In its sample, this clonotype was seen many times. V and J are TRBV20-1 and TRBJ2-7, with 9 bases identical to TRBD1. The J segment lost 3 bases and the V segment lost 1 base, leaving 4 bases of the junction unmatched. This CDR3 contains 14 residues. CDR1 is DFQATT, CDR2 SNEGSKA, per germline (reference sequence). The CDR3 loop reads CSARVEDRGYEQYF. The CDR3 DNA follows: TGCAGTGCTAGAGTTGAGGACAGGGGCTACGAGCAGTACTTC.

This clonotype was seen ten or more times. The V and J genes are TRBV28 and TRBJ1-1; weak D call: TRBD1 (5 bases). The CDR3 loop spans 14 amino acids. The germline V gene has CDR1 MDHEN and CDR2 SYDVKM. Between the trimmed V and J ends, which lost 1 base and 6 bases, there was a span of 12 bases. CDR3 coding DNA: TGTGCCAGCAGTTTATCAGCAGGGTACCCTGAAGCTTTCTTT. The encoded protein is CASSLSAGYPEAFF.

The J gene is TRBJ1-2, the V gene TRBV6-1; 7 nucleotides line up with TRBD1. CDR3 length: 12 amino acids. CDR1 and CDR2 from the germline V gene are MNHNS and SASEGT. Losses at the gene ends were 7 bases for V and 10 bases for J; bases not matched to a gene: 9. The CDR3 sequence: CASIREQGLYTF. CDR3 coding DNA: TGTGCCAGCATTCGGGAACAGGGGCTCTACACCTTC.

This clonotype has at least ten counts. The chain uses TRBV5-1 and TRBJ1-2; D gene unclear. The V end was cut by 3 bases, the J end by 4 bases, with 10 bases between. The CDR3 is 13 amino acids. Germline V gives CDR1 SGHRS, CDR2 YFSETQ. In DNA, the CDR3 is TGCGCCAGCAGCTCGGACGGCGCCTATGGCTACACCTTC. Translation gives CASSSDGAYGYTF.

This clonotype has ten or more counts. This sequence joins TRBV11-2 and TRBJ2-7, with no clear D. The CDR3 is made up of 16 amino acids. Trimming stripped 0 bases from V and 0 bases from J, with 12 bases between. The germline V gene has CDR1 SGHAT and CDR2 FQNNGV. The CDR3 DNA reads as TGTGCCAGCAGCTTAGATCCGGTCCCGAGCTCCTACGAGCAGTACTTC. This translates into CASSLDPVPSSYEQYF.

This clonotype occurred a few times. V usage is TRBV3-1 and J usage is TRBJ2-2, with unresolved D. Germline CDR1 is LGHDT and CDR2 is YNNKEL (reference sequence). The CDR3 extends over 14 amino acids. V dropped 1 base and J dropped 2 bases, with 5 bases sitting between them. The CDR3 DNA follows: TGTGCCAGCAGCCAAGTTCGCAACACCGGGGAGCTGTTTTTT. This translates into CASSQVRNTGELFF.

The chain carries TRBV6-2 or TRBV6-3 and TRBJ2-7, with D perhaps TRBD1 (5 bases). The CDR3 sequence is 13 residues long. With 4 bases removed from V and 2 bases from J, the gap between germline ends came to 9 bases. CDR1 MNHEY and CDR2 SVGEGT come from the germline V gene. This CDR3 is CASSSQAAYEQYF. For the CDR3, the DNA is TGTGCCAGCAGTTCACAGGCTGCCTACGAGCAGTACTTC.

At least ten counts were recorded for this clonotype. The CDR3 here is CASSLVGGRYTGELFF. CDR3 DNA sequence: TGTGCCAGCAGCTTAGTCGGGGGGCGATACACCGGGGAGCTGTTTTTT. The V and J genes are TRBV11-2 and TRBJ2-2, with D tentatively TRBD2 (7 bases). V shed 1 base and J shed 3 bases, with 12 bases lying between them. The CDR3 loop spans 16 amino acids. From germline, CDR1 is SGHAT and CDR2 FQNNGV. The complete variable domain, with remaining parts taken from reference TRBV11-2 and TRBJ2-2, reads EAGVAQSPRYKIIEKRQSVAFWCNPISGHATLYWYQQILGQGPKLLIQFQNNGVVDDSQLPKDRFSAERLKGVDSTLKIQPAKLEDSAVYLCASSLVGGRYTGELFFGEGSRLTVL.

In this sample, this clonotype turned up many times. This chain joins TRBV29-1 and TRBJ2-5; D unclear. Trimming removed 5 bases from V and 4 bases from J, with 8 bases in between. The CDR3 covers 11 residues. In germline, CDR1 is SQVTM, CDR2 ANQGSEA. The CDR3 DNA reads TGCAGCGTTAAGACCGCAGAGACCCAGTACTTC. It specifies CSVKTAETQYF. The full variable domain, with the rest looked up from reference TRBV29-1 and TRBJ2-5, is SAVISQKPSRDICQRGTSLTIQCQVDSQVTMMFWYRQQPGQSLTLIATANQGSEATYESGFVIDKFPISRPNLTFSTLTVSNMSPEDSSIYLCSVKTAETQYFGPGTRLLVL.

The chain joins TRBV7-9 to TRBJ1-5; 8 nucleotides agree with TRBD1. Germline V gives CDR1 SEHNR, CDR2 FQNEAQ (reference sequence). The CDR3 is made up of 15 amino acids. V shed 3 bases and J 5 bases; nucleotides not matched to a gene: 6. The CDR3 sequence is CASSLLGQGDQPQHF. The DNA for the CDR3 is TGTGCCAGCAGCTTGTTAGGACAGGGAGATCAGCCCCAGCATTTT.

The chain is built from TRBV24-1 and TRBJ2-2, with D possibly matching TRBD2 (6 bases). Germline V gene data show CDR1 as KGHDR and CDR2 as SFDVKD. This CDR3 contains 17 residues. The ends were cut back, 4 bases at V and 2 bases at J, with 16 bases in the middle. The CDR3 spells CATSDRALADNTGELFF. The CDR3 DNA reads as TGTGCCACCAGTGACCGAGCCTTAGCGGATAACACCGGGGAGCTGTTTTTT.

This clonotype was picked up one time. The CDR3, as DNA: TGCAGCGTGGACGGAGAGACCCAGTACTTC. Translation: CSVDGETQYF. V and J are TRBV29-1 and TRBJ2-5; D remains ambiguous. CDR3 length equals 10 residues. The ends were cut back, 6 bases at V and 4 bases at J, with 6 bases in the middle. CDR1 and CDR2 from the germline V gene are SQVTM and ANQGSEA.

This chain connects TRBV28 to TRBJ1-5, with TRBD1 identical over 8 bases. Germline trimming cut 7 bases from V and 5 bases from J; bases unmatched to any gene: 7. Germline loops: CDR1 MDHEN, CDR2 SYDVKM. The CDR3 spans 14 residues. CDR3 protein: CASTPGQVDQPQHF. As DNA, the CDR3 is TGTGCCAGCACCCCGGGACAGGTTGATCAGCCCCAGCATTTT.

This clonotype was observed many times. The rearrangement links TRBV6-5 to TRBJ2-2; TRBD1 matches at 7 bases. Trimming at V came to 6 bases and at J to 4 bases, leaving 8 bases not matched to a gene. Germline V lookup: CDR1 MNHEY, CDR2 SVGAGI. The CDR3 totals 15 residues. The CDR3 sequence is CASRQAGGRTGELFF. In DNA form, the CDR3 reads TGTGCCAGCAGACAGGCAGGGGGTCGCACCGGGGAGCTGTTTTTT.

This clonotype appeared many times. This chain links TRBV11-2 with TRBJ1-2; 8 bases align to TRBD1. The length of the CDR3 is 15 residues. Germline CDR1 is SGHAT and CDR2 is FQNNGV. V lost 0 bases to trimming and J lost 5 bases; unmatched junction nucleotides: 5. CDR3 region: CASSLETGAGYGYTF. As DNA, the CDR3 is TGTGCCAGCAGCTTAGAGACAGGGGCCGGGTATGGCTACACCTTC.

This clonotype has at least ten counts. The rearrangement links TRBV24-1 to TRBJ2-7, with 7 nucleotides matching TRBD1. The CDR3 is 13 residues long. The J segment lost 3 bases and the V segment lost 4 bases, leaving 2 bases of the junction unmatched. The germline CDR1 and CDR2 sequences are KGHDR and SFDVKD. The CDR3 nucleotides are TGTGCCACCAGTGAAGCAGGGGGCTACGAGCAGTACTTC. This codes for CATSEAGGYEQYF.

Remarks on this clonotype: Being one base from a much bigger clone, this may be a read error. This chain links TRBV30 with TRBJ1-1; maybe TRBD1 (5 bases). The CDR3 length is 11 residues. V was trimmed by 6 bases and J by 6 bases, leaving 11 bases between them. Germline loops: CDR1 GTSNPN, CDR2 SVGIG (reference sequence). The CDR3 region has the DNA TGTGCCTGCCTCCGGGGGGCTGAAGCTTTCTTT. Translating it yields CACLRGAEAFF.

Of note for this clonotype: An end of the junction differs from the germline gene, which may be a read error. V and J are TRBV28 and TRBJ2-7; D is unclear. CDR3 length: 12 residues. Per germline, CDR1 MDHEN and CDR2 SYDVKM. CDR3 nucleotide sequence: TGTGCCAGCAGTTTAAGCCCCCGCGAGCAGCACTTC. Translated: CASSLSPREQHF.

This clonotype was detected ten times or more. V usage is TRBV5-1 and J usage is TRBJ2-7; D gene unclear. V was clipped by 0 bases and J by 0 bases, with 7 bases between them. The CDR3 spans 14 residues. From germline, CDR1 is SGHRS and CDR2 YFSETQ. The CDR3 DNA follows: TGCGCCAGCAGCTTGGGACGGCTCTCCTACGAGCAGTACTTC. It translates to CASSLGRLSYEQYF.

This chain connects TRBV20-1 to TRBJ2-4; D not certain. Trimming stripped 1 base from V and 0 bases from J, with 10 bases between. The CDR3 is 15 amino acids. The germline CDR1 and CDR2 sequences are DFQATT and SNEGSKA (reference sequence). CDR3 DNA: TGCAGTGCTAGAGGTCCCGTAGAAGCCAAAAACATTCAGTACTTC. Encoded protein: CSARGPVEAKNIQYF.